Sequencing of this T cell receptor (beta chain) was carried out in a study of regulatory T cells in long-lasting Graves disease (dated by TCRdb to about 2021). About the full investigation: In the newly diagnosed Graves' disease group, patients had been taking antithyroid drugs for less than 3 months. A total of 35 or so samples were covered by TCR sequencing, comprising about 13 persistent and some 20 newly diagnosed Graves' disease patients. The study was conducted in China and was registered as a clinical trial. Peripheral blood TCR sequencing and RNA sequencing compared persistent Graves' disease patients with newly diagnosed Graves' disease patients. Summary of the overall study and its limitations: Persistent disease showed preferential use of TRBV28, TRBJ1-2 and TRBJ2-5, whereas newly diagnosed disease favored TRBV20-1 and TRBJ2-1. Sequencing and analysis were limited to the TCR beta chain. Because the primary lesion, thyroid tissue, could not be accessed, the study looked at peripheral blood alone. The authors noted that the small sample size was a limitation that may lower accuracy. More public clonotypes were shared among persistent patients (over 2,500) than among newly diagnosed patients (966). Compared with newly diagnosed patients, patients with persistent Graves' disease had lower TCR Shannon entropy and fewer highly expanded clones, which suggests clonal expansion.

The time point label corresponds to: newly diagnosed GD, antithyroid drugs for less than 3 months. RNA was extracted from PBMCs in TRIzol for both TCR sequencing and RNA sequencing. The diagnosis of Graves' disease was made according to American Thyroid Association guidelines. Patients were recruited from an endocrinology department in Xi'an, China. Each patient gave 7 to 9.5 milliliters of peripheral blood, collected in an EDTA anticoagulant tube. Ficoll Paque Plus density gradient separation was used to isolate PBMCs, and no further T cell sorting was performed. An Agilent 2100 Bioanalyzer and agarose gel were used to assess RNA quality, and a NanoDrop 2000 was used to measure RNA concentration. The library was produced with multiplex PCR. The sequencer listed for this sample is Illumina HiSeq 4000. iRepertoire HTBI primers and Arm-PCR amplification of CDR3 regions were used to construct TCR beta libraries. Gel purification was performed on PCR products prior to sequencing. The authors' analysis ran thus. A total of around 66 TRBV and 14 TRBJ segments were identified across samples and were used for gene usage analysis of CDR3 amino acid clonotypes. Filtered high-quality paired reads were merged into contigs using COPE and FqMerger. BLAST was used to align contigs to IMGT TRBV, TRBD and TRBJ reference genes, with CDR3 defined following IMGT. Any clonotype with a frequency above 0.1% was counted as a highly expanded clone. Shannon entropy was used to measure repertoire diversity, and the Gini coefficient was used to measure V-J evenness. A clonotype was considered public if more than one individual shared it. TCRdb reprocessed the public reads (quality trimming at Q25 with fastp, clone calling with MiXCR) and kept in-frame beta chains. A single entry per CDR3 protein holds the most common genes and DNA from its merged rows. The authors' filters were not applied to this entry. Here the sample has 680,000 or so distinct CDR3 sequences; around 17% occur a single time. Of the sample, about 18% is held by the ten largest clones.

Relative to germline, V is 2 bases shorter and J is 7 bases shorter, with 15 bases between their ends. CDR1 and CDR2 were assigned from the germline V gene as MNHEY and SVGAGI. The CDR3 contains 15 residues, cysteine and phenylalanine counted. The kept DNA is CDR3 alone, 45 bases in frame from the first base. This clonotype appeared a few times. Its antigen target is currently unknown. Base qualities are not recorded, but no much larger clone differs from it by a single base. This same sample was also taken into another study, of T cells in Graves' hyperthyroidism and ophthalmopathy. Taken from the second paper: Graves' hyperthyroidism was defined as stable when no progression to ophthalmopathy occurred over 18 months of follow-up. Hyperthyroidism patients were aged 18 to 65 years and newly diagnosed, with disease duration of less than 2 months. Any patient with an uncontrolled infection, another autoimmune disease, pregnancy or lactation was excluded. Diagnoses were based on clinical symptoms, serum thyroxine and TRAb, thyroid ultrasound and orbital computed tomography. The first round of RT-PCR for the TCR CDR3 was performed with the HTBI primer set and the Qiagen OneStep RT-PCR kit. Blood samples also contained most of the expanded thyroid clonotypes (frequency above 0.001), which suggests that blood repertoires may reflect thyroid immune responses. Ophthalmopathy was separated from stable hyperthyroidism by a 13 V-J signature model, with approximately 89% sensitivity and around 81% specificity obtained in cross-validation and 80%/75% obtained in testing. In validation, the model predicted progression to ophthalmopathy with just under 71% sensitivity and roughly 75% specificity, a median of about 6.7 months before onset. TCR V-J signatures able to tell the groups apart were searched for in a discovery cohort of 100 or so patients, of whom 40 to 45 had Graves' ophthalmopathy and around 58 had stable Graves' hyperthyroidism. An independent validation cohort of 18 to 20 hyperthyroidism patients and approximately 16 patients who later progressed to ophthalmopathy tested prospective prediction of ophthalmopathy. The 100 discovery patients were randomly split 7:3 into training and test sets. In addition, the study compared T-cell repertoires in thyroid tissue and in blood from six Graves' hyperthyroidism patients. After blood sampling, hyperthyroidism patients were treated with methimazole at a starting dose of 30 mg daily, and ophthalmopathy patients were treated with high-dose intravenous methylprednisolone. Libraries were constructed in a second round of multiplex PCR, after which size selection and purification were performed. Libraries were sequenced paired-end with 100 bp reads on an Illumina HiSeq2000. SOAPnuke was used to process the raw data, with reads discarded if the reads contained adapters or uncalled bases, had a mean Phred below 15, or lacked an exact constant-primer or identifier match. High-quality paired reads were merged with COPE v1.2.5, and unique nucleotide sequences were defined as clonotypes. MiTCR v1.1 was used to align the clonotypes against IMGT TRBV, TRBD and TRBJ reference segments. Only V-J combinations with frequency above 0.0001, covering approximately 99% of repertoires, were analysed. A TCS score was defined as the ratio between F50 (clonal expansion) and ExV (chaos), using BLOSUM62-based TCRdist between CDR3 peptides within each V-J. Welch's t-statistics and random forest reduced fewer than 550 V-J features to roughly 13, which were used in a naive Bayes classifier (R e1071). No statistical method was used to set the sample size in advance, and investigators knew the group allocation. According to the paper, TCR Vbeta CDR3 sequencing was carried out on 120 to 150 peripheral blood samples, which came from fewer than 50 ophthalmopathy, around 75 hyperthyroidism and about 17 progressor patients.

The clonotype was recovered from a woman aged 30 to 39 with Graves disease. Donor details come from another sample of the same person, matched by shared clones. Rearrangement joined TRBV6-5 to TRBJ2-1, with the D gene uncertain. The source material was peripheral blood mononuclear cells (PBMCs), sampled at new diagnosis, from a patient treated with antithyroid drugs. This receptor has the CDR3 CASSYRTGTPNEQFF. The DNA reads TGTGCCAGCAGTTACCGTACCGGTACTCCTAATGAGCAGTTCTTC.